This TCR beta chain was recorded in a study of T cell responses to AZD1222 COVID-19 vaccine. Study-wide findings and caveats: Close to half of spike-specific TCRs reportedly recognize unmutated variant regions.

The assay was immunoSEQ multiplex PCR, and TCRdb's table has in-frame clones only and misses some. The sample has 110,000 to 150,000 clones; more than 85% are singletons. With regard to this clone: Its specificity is not known.

The receptor was derived from an adult in good health. The material was peripheral blood, obtained on day 0 of AZD1222 vaccination.

CDR3 residues: CASSPRDTSNEKLFF. The CDR3 nucleotides read TGTGCCAGCAGCCCCCGGGACACTTCTAATGAAAAACTGTTTTTT. The J gene is TRBJ1-4, the V gene TRBV3-1 (or the pseudogene TRBV3-2); D might be TRBD1 (6 bases). The CDR3 contains 15 residues. Trimming cost V 4 bases and J 3 bases, with 12 bases left between them. Germline-derived CDR1 and CDR2 are LGHDT and YNNKEL (reference sequence).